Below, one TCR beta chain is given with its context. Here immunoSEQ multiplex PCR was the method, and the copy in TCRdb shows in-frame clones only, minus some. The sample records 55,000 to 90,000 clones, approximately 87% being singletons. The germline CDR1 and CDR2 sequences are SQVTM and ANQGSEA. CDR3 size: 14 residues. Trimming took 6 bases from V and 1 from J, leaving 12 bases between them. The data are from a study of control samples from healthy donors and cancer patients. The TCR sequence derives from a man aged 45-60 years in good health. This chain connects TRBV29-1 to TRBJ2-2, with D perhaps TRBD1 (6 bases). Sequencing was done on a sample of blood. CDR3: CSVLGHLNTGELFF. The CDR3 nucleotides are TGCAGCGTATTGGGACACTTGAACACCGGGGAGCTGTTTTTT.